This T cell receptor (beta chain) was sequenced for a study of blood T cell repertoires in COVID-19. Turning to the study itself: Samples came from the United States, Italy and Spain, spanning acute and convalescent COVID-19.

Each participant's cohort was designated according to participant-reported clinical history. Recovered status in Cohort 3 required two negative PCRs, clearance, or symptom resolution. As originally analysed: The assay estimated nucleated cells by amplifying reference gene primers. Method: immunoSEQ multiplex PCR; TCRdb's copy keeps in-frame clones and lacks some. D and trimming were read from the DNA, whereas the V and J calls and clone size are those reported in that table. Among around 170,000 clones, 87% were seen once, and the ten largest hold 7% to 7.5%. Germline V gene data show CDR1 as LGHDT and CDR2 as YNNKEL (reference sequence). The CDR3 spans 17 residues. Trimming took off 0 bases at V and 1 base at J, with 15 bases between the two ends.

The sample taken for sequencing was PBMCs or T cells enriched from blood (not recorded which). This rearrangement joins TRBV3-1 (or the pseudogene TRBV3-2) to TRBJ2-5, with D possibly being TRBD2 (5 bases). The TCR originated in a woman aged 45-60 years who had recovered from COVID-19. CDR3 loop: CASSQDPGLGVQETQYF. The CDR3 DNA is TGTGCCAGCAGCCAAGACCCAGGACTGGGAGTCCAAGAGACCCAGTACTTC.